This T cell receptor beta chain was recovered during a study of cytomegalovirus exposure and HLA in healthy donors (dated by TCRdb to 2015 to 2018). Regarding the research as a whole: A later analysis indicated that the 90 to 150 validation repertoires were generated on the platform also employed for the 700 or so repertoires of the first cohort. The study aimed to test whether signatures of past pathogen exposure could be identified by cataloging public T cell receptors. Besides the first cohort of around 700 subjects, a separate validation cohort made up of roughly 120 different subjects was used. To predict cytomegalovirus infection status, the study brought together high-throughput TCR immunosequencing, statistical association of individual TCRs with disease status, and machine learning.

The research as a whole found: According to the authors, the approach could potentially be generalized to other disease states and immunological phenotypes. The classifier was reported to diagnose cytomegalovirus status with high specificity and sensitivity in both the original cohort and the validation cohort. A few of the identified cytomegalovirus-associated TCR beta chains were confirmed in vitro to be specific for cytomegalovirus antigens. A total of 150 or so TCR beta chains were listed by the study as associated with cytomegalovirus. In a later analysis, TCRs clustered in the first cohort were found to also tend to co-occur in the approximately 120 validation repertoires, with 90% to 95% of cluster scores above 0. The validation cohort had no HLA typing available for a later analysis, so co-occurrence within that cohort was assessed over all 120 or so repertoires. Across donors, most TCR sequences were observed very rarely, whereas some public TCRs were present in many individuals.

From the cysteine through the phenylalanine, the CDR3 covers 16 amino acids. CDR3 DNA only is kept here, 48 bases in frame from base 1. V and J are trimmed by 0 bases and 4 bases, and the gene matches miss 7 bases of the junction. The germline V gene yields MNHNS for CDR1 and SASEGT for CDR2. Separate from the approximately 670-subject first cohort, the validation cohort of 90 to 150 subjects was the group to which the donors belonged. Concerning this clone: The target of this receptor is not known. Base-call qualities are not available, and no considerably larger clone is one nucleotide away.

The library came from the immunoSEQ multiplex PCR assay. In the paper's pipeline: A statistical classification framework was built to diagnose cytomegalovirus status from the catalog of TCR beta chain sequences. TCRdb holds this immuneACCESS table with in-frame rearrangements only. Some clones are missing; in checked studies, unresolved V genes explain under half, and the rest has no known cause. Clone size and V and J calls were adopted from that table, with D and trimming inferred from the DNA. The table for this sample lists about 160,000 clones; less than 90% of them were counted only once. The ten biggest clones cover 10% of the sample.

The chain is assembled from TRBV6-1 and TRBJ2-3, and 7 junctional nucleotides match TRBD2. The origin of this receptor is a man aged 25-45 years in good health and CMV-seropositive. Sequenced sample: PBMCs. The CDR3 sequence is CASSEAGRAGADTQYF. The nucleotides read TGTGCCAGCAGTGAAGCGGGCAGGGCGGGGGCAGATACGCAGTATTTT.